The 16 T cell receptor beta chains listed next were all sequenced from one sample in a study of human T cells and chemical hapten exposure. The time point here: patch test 3, about 24 weeks after DPC sensitization. Stated treatment: therapeutic diphenylcyclopropenone sensitization with weekly scalp DPC. One entry per CDR3 protein results from TCRdb running MiXCR on the RACE reads. The profile shows 100,000 or so distinct CDR3 sequences, under 35% of them singletons. Source: whole blood, taken in connection with sensitization to the hapten diphenylcyclopropenone (DPC). The receptors here all came from a middle-aged man with alopecia areata. Some clones in this sample may be carry-over from other donors' samples.

The V call is TRBV7-6, the J call TRBJ1-1, with D perhaps TRBD1 (5 bases). CDR3 size: 15 residues. V shed 6 bases and J shed 2 bases, with 16 bases lying between them. In germline, CDR1 is SGHVS, CDR2 FNYEAQ. The CDR3 nucleotides are TGTGCCAGCAGTCTTAGCGGGGCCCCAAACACTGAAGCTTTCTTT. Amino acid sequence: CASSLSGAPNTEAFF.

This clonotype occurred a few times. The rearrangement links TRBV29-1 to TRBJ2-1; D possibly uses TRBD1 or TRBD2 (8 bases each). The germline CDR1 and CDR2 sequences are SQVTM and ANQGSEA. Trimming cost V 7 bases and J 0 bases, with 28 bases left between them. This CDR3 contains 19 residues. This CDR3 is CSAQRQGKSGGISYNEQFF. CDR3 nucleotide sequence: TGCAGCGCCCAACGACAGGGGAAGAGCGGGGGTATCTCCTACAATGAGCAGTTCTTC.

The count of this clonotype is one. The chain joins TRBV6-2 or TRBV6-3 to TRBJ1-5, with 9 positions matching TRBD1. The length of the CDR3 is 17 residues. V lost 2 bases and J lost 4; bases outside the gene matches: 9. CDR1 is MNHEY, CDR2 SVGEGT, per germline. CDR3 amino acids: CASSYVDRGRANQPQHF. In DNA, the CDR3 is TGTGCCAGCAGTTACGTAGACAGGGGGAGAGCTAATCAGCCCCAGCATTTT.

This chain joins TRBV6-1 and TRBJ1-1; D unresolved. This CDR3 contains 14 residues. V lost 7 bases to trimming and J lost 5 bases, with 17 bases between them. Germline values: CDR1 MNHNS, CDR2 SASEGT. The CDR3 DNA sequence: TGTGCCAGCACCGAACTCCCGTCGGGGACTGAAGCTTTCTTT. It encodes CASTELPSGTEAFF.

This clonotype came up a few times. The genes are TRBV10-3 and TRBJ1-5; D is unresolved. Germline assignment: CDR1 ENHRY and CDR2 SYGVKD. Between the trimmed V and J ends, which lost 3 bases and 10 bases, there was a span of 19 bases. The CDR3 consists of 15 residues. CDR3 loop: CAISETPQCGGPQHF. The DNA of the CDR3 is TGTGCCATCAGTGAAACTCCACAGTGTGGTGGACCCCAGCATTTT.

This clonotype was detected only a few times. CDR3 sequence reads: CATNRREEEDTQYF. CDR3 nucleotide sequence: TGTGCCACCAACCGGCGGGAGGAGGAAGATACGCAGTATTTT. The chain employs TRBV7-9 and TRBJ2-3, with 8 positions matching TRBD2. Trimming at V came to 10 bases and at J to 5 bases, leaving 11 bases not matched to a gene. This CDR3 has 14 amino acids. Per germline, CDR1 SEHNR and CDR2 FQNEAQ (reference sequence).

V usage is TRBV5-1 and J usage is TRBJ1-1; perhaps TRBD1 as D (5 bases). The germline V gene encodes CDR1 SGHRS and CDR2 YFSETQ. This CDR3 contains 14 residues. The V end was cut by 7 bases, the J end by 4 bases, with 17 bases between. CDR3 in DNA: TGCGCCAGCCGACAATCCGGGGACGTCACTGAAGCTTTCTTT. It specifies CASRQSGDVTEAFF.

This chain joins TRBV4-1 and TRBJ2-5; D might be TRBD1 or TRBD2, each matching 6 bases. V lost 5 bases to trimming and J lost 1 base, with 17 bases between them. CDR3 size: 16 residues. CDR1 is MGHRA, CDR2 YSYEKL, per germline. CDR3 in DNA: TGCGCCAGCAGCGGAGGGGGTGAGGGTCGCCAAGAGACCCAGTACTTC. Translating it yields CASSGGGEGRQETQYF.

V usage is TRBV11-2 and J usage is TRBJ1-3; weak D call: TRBD1 (6 bases). The CDR3 loop spans 14 amino acids. The ends were cut back, 1 base at V and 3 bases at J, with 7 bases in the middle. The germline gives CDR1 SGHAT, CDR2 FQNNGV. The CDR3 nucleotides read TGTGCCAGCAGCTTAGTGGACAGTGGAAACACCATATATTTT. It is translated as CASSLVDSGNTIYF.

The sample holds a few counts of this clonotype. This chain uses TRBV29-1 with TRBJ2-6, with TRBD2 as a possible D gene (6 bases). The germline CDR1 and CDR2 sequences are SQVTM and ANQGSEA. This CDR3 is built from 18 residues. V lost 0 bases and J lost 0, with 15 bases in between. The CDR3 loop is CSVEEDGRRASGANVLTF. The DNA for the CDR3 is TGCAGCGTTGAAGAGGATGGCAGGAGGGCCTCTGGGGCCAACGTCCTGACTTTC.

There are a few counts of this clonotype. The chain recombines TRBV2 with TRBJ1-2; 9 positions match TRBD1. Germline V lookup: CDR1 SNHLY, CDR2 FYNNEI. The CDR3 spans 13 residues. With 10 bases clipped from V and 8 bases from J, the junction kept 11 bases outside the gene matches. The CDR3 here is CAIRQGGIGGYTF. As DNA, the CDR3 is TGTGCCATCAGACAGGGGGGGATAGGAGGCTACACCTTC.

In this sample, this clonotype turned up once. The CDR3 is CASRRQVYSNQPQHF. The CDR3 DNA reads TGTGCCAGCAGGAGACAGGTTTATAGCAATCAGCCCCAGCATTTT. The chain is built from TRBV28 and TRBJ1-5; a possible D gene is TRBD1 (6 bases). The germline gives CDR1 MDHEN, CDR2 SYDVKM. This CDR3 is 15 amino acids long. Trimming removed 6 bases at V and 0 bases at J, with 12 bases between.

The chain couples TRBV12-3 or TRBV12-4 to TRBJ2-1, with TRBD2 as a possible D gene (6 bases). The CDR3 has 18 residues. V lost 1 base, J lost 0 bases, and 16 bases lay in between. CDR3 sequence (DNA): TGTGCCAGCAGTTTAGAGCGGTTGCTAGCGAGCTCCTACAATGAGCAGTTCTTC. The encoded protein is CASSLERLLASSYNEQFF.

The chain links TRBV29-1 to TRBJ2-3; D is unresolved. The CDR3 runs to 13 residues. Germline CDR1 SQVTM, CDR2 ANQGSEA. The V end was cut by 4 bases, the J end by 6 bases, with 14 bases between. CDR3 region: CSVGGARADTQYF. The CDR3 bases are TGCAGCGTTGGAGGCGCCCGAGCCGATACGCAGTATTTT.

This clonotype was seen a few times. This chain connects TRBV5-4 to TRBJ1-1; weak D call: TRBD1 (5 bases). V was cut by 3 bases and J by 8 bases, with 11 bases left in between. Per germline, CDR1 SGHNT and CDR2 YYREEE (reference sequence). This CDR3 comprises 12 residues. CDR3 sequence reads: CASSSDTREAFF. The CDR3 coding sequence is TGTGCCAGCAGCTCGGACACACGAGAAGCTTTCTTT.

This clonotype was observed a handful of times. The chain is built from TRBV5-5 and TRBJ2-7; 8 nucleotides match TRBD1. Germline-derived CDR1 and CDR2 are SGHKS and YYEKEE (reference sequence). CDR3 length: 15 residues. V lost 3 bases, J lost 1 base, and 6 bases stayed unmatched. The CDR3 nucleotides are TGTGCCAGCAGCTGGGGCAGGGGGCTGTCCTACGAGCAGTACGTC. It yields the protein CASSWGRGLSYEQYV.